The following is a T cell receptor beta chain sequence with its context. The target of this receptor is not known. Base quality data are lacking; no much larger clone is found one base away. This record belongs to a study of blood T cell repertoires in COVID-19 (TCRdb year 2020). About the full investigation: Collaborator samples came from the United States, Italy and Spain and covered acute and convalescent phases of COVID-19. Where HLA class I and class II types were available, the types were taken from metadata supplied by the sample provider, not from assay-based typing. The material from the prospective study consisted of cDNA or gDNA derived from T cells, B-cell-depleted T cells, or PBMCs. Samples came from the ongoing ImmuneRACE study (first 160 participants) plus 1,254 subjects from 6 global collaborators. Sample metadata almost always included a de-identified subject ID, COVID-19 status, age in years and sex. A freely available public database, intended as a resource for researchers studying the immune response to SARS-CoV-2, is where the repertoires were released. The dataset comprised deeply sampled blood TCRbeta repertoires from subjects exposed to, actively infected with, or recovered from COVID-19.

The immunoSEQ Assay, a bias-controlled multiplex PCR, was used to amplify TCRbeta CDR3 regions from genomic DNA. Turning to the authors' computational methods: Within the assay, amplification of reference gene primers was used to estimate how many nucleated cells each sample contained. To quantify the absolute abundance of each unique TCRbeta CDR3 rearrangement, sequence reads were collapsed and filtered. For each sample, productive Simpson clonality was calculated by taking the square root of Simpson's diversity index across productive rearrangements. Held by TCRdb, this immuneACCESS table contains in-frame sequences only and omits some clones. Under half of the omission traces to an unresolved V gene where checked; the cause of the rest is unknown. The V and J calls and the clone size are those of that table, but D and trimming were determined from the DNA. The sample table holds fewer than 300,000 clones, of which 82% were seen once. Less than 5.5% of the sample is in the top ten clones.

In the prospective study, participants were roughly 18 to 95 years old, resided in about 25 geographic areas of the United States, and were enrolled through a virtual design. To assign participants to cohorts, the prospective study relied on clinical history that participants themselves reported in a screening survey and a study questionnaire. A participant counted as exposed if, within 2 weeks of entering the study, that participant had been in contact with someone who had a PCR-confirmed or clinician-diagnosed COVID-19 case. In the prospective study, whole blood, serum and a nasopharyngeal or oropharyngeal swab were collected from each participant by mobile phlebotomists. Prospective study participants could optionally give additional blood draws and questionnaires over an approximately two-month period. Blood samples from the prospective study were shipped frozen or at room temperature prior to DNA extraction.

V ends up 1 base short and J 8 bases short, with an unmatched junction base count of 8. The CDR3 numbers 15 residues from cysteine through phenylalanine. The retained sequence is limited to the CDR3, 45 bases, with the frame set at the first base. CDR1 is given as MNHEY and CDR2 as SMNVEV, both from the germline V gene (reference sequence). Paper-wide results and their limitations: Clinical and demographic metadata were provided uncurated, with the amount varying by source and participant.

The clonotype was recovered from a man aged 35-49 years who had been exposed to COVID-19. Source material: PBMCs or T cells enriched from blood (not recorded which). In this chain, TRBV27 is recombined with TRBJ2-1, with TRBD2 matching 7 junction bases. The CDR3 here reads CASSLFQRDLYEQFF. In nucleotide form, the sequence is TGTGCCAGCAGTTTATTCCAGCGGGATTTGTATGAGCAGTTCTTC.